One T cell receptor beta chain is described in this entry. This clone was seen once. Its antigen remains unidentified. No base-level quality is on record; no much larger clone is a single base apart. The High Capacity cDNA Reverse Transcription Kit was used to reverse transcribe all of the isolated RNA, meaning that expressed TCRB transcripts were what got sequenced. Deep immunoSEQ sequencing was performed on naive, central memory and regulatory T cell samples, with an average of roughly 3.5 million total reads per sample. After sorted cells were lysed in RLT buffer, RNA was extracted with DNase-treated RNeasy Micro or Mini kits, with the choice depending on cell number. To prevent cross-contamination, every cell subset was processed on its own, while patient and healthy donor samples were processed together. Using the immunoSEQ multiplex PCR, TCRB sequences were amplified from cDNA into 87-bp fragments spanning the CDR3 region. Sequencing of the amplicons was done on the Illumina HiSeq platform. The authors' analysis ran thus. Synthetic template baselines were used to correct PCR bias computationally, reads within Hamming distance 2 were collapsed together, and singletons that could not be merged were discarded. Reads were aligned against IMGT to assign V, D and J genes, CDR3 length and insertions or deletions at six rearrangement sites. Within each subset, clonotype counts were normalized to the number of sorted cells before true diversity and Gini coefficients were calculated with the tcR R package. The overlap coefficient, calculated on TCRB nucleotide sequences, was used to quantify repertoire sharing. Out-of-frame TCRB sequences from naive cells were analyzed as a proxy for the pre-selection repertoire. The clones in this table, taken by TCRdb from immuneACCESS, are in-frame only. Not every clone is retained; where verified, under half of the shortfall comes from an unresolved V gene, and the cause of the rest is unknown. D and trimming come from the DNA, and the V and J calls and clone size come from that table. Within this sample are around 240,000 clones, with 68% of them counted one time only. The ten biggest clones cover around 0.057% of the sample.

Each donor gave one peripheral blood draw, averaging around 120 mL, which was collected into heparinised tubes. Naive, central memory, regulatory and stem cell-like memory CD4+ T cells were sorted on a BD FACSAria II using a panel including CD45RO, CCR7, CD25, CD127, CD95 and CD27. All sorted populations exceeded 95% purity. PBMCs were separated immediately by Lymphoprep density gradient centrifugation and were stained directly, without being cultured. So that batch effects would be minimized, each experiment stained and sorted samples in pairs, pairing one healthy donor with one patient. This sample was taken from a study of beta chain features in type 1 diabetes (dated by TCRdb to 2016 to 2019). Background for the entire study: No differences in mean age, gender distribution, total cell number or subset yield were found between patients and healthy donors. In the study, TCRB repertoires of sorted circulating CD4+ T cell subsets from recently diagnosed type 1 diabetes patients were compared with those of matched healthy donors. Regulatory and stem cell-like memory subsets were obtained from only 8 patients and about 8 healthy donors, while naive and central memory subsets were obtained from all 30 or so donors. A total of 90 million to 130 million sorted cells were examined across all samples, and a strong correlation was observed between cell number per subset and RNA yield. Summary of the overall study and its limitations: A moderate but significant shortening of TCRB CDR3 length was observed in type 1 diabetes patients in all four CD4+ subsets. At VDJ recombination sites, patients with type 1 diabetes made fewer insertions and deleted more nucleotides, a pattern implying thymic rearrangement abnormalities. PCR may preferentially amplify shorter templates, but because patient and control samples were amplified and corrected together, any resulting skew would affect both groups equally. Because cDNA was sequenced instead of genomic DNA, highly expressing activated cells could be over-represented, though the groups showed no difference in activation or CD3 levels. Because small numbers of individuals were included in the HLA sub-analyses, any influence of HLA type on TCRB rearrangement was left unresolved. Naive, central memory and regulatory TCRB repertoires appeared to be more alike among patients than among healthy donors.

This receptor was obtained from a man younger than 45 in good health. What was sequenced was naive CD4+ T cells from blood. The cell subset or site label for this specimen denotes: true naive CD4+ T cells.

Here is the DNA: TGTGCCAGTAGTACAGAACCCACAGATACGCAGTATTTT. The resulting protein is CASSTEPTDTQYF. The V gene is TRBV19 and the J gene is TRBJ2-3; the D gene lacks a confident call. The V end loses 4 bases and the J end loses 2 bases, and a stretch of 7 bases separates them. CDR1 LNHDA and CDR2 SQIVND are derived from the germline V gene (reference sequence). CDR3 length: 13 amino acids, cysteine to phenylalanine. Of the read, only the CDR3 DNA is kept; its 39 bases are in frame from base 1.